A single sample is the source of the 13 T cell receptor beta chains below, sequenced in a study of blood T cells in healthy people across ages. Alongside a J-beta primer mix, a sample-barcoded 5' primer served in a second PCR lasting about 6 to 12 cycles. MiXCR was run by TCRdb on the 5' RACE reads, yielding one entry per CDR3 protein. Of fewer than 1,000,000 distinct CDR3 sequences detected, under 45% appear once; the ten largest clones hold roughly a fifth. The sequenced sample consisted of blood. All receptors come from a man aged 55-75 years in good health.

This clonotype was seen a handful of times. The V gene is TRBV4-3, the J gene TRBJ1-2; 8 positions match TRBD1. Trimming removed 0 bases from V and 9 bases from J; junction bases left unmatched: 12. Germline V lookup: CDR1 LGHNA, CDR2 YSLEER. This CDR3 contains 16 residues. DNA for the CDR3: TGCGCCAGCAGCCAAGATCGGACAGGGCCTATGAAGCGCTACACCTTC. It translates to CASSQDRTGPMKRYTF.

J is TRBJ1-5 and V is TRBV7-2, with D unresolved. The germline V gene has CDR1 SGHTA and CDR2 FQGNSA. The CDR3 spans 12 residues. The V gene lost 8 bases and the J gene lost 3 bases, with 8 bases spanning the gap. CDR3 residues: CASGRDNQPQHF. In DNA form, the CDR3 reads TGTGCCAGCGGCCGTGACAATCAGCCCCAGCATTTT.

The chain recombines TRBV12-3 or TRBV12-4 with TRBJ2-7, with D possibly TRBD1 on 6 matching bases. Trimming cost V 5 bases and J 3 bases, with 8 bases left between them. There are 12 residues in the CDR3. This CDR3 is CASSTGIYEQYF. CDR3 nucleotide sequence: TGTGCCAGCAGTACAGGGATCTACGAGCAGTACTTC.

This clonotype appeared many times. J is TRBJ2-5 and V is TRBV20-1, with TRBD2 as a possible D gene (7 bases). Per the germline V gene, CDR1 is DFQATT and CDR2 is SNEGSKA (reference sequence). V was clipped by 3 bases and J by 3 bases, with 11 bases between them. The CDR3 extends over 13 amino acids. CDR3 amino acids: CSASGGPEETQYF. CDR3 coding DNA: TGCAGTGCTAGCGGGGGGCCCGAAGAGACCCAGTACTTC.

J is TRBJ1-6 and V is TRBV6-2 or TRBV6-3; no clear D. This CDR3 comprises 13 residues. Germline CDR1 is MNHEY and CDR2 is SVGEGT. V lost 3 bases to trimming and J lost 10 bases, with 10 bases between them. In DNA form, the CDR3 reads TGTGCCAGCAGTTATTTGCTCGAATCACCCCTCCACTTT. Protein: CASSYLLESPLHF.

This chain connects TRBV11-2 to TRBJ2-7; perhaps TRBD1 as D (6 bases). Gene TRBJ2-5 matches the end of the DNA better, so the J call may be wrong. The CDR3 runs 12 residues. Germline-derived CDR1 and CDR2 are SGHAT and FQNNGV. The CDR3 DNA sequence: TGTGCCAGCAGCCGGGACACGGAGACCCAGTACTTC. Protein: CASSRDTETQYF.

This clonotype has a handful of counts. The rearrangement links TRBV20-1 to TRBJ2-5, with 7 bases fitting TRBD2. Trimming cost V 5 bases and J 1 base; bases outside gene matches: 4. The CDR3 has 13 residues. Germline V gene sequence: CDR1 DFQATT, CDR2 SNEGSKA (reference sequence). The CDR3 nucleotides are TGCAGTGCTCCCGGGGGGAGCCAAGAGACCCAGTACTTC. It codes for CSAPGGSQETQYF.

The chain joins TRBV5-1 to TRBJ1-2; 8 bases line up with TRBD1. V was pared by 5 bases and J by 8 bases, with 8 bases of the junction left unmatched. From germline, CDR1 is SGHRS and CDR2 YFSETQ. This CDR3 is 13 amino acids long. The CDR3 region is CASREGQDDGYTF. DNA for the CDR3: TGCGCCAGCAGAGAGGGACAGGATGACGGCTACACCTTC.

The V call is TRBV9, the J call TRBJ2-7; D tentatively fits TRBD1 or TRBD2 (5 bases each). This CDR3 has 13 residues. V was cut by 6 bases and J by 7 bases, with 17 bases left in between. Germline assignment: CDR1 SGDLS and CDR2 YYNGEE. The CDR3 DNA follows: TGTGCCAGCACACCGGGTTCCGAGGGGGAGCAGTACTTC. Its protein is CASTPGSEGEQYF.

The chain joins TRBV5-1 to TRBJ2-3, with 7 bases lining up with TRBD1. CDR3 size: 14 residues. Germline V CDR1 and CDR2: SGHRS, YFSETQ. J lost 5 bases, V lost 4 bases, and 7 bases had no gene match. The CDR3 sequence: CASSRDSLQDTQYF. The CDR3 DNA is TGCGCCAGCAGCCGGGACAGCTTACAAGATACGCAGTATTTT.

The V and J genes are TRBV6-2 or TRBV6-3 and TRBJ1-5; D not resolved. Germline CDR1 is MNHEY and CDR2 is SVGEGT. Trimming pared 2 bases from V and 1 base from J, leaving 9 bases between. The CDR3 consists of 15 residues. The DNA of the CDR3 is TGTGCCAGCAGTTACCGGCAGTCGAGCAATCAGCCCCAGCATTTT. Translating gives CASSYRQSSNQPQHF.

In this sample, this clonotype turned up many times. A clone one base away is much larger, so this may be a read error. The chain has TRBV5-1 and TRBJ2-5; 13 bases align to TRBD2. This CDR3 is built from 15 residues. V was pared by 4 bases and J by 11 bases, with 11 bases of the junction left unmatched. Germline V gene data show CDR1 as SGHRS and CDR2 as YFSETQ. CDR3: CASSPGTSGAWQQYF. In DNA form, the CDR3 reads TGCGCCAGCAGCCCCGGGACTAGCGGGGCATGGCAGCAGTACTTC.

The chain couples TRBV9 to TRBJ2-5; possible D gene TRBD2, 7 bases. Germline CDR1 reads SGDLS; CDR2 reads YYNGEE. Trimming shortened V by 0 bases and J by 5 bases, and 14 bases separated the two germline ends. The CDR3 runs 15 residues. As DNA, the CDR3 is TGTGCCAGCAGCGTAGGAGGGGGGGCCGTGGAGACCCAGTACTTC. Its translation is CASSVGGGAVETQYF.